This T cell receptor beta chain was found in a study of blood T cell repertoires in COVID-19. Study-wide context: The United States, Italy and Spain provided the acute and convalescent COVID-19 samples. T cells, B-cell-depleted T cells, or PBMCs supplied cDNA or gDNA.

In germline, CDR1 is LNHDA, CDR2 SQIVND (reference sequence). The germline V and J ends were trimmed by 3 bases and 4 bases, with 12 bases remaining between them. The CDR3 extends over 14 amino acids. Per the authors' pipeline: The assay estimated nucleated cells by amplifying reference gene primers. The data were produced by immunoSEQ multiplex PCR, yet TCRdb's version contains in-frame clones alone and is incomplete. Clone size and V and J calls were adopted from that table, with D and trimming inferred from the DNA. The sample consists of hundreds of thousands of clones, 75% to 90% of them appearing once.

This sequence was found in a man aged 35-49 years with acute or convalescent COVID-19. The source material was peripheral blood. The genes are TRBV19 and TRBJ1-1; D is possibly TRBD1 (5 bases). The CDR3 bases are TGTGCCAGTAGTATTGACCCGGGGGGCACTGAAGCTTTCTTT. Translated: CASSIDPGGTEAFF. The variable domain in full, completed from reference TRBV19 and TRBJ1-1, reads DGGITQSPKYLFRKEGQNVTLSCEQNLNHDAMYWYRQDPGQGLRLIYYSQIVNDFQKGDIAEGYSVSREKKESFPLTVTSAQKNPTAFYLCASSIDPGGTEAFFGQGTRLTVV.